This T cell receptor (beta chain) was identified during a study of identical twins. Template switching, a step in the protocol, added a universal primer site, and cDNA carried unique molecular identifiers. Each CDR3 protein gets one entry after TCRdb re-called the 5' RACE reads with MiXCR. Among 500,000 or so distinct CDR3 sequences, roughly 21% were seen once, and the ten largest hold 0.8% to 1%. The germline V gene has CDR1 SGDLS and CDR2 YYNGEE. The CDR3 consists of 17 residues. J lost 6 bases, V lost 2 bases, and 10 bases had no gene match. A further study also used this sample, focusing on T cells expressing NK-cell markers. That source adds: HCMV specificity of expanded NKG2C+ T cell clones remained unclear.

This rearrangement joins TRBV9 to TRBJ2-2; 10 nucleotides align to TRBD2. Sample: CD4+ T cells sorted from blood. The receptor was derived from a woman younger than 35 in good health. In nucleotides, the CDR3 is TGTGCCAGCAGCGTCACTTCTAGCGGGGGAAGGTCCGGGGAGCTGTTTTTT. Translated, it gives CASSVTSSGGRSGELFF.